The source of this TCR beta chain is a study of shared clonotypes between healthy human individuals. Germline loops: CDR1 MNHEY, CDR2 SVGAGI. There are 13 residues in the CDR3. Sequencing was at deep level. Measured with immunoSEQ multiplex PCR; TCRdb has only the in-frame clones, and not every one. Found here are about half a million clones, approximately 82% of them singletons; the top ten hold about 12%. This clone appeared once. Its antigen remains unknown. The junction and the germline gene differ at one end; a read error may be behind it. Whole-study findings and limits: Among donors, sharing of clonotypes was expected to be affected by sequencing depth. Researchers sampled only blood; tissue repertoires likely differ. In having few donors, the study represented limited genetic and exposure-history diversity.

The receptor was isolated from a woman aged 40 to 50 in good health. Some clones in this sample may be carry-over from other donors' samples. The sequenced material came from PBMCs. The chain recombines TRBV6-5 with TRBJ1-2; D is perhaps TRBD1 (6 bases). The CDR3 coding sequence is TGTGCCATCAGTGAAGGACAGATTGCTGGCTACACCTTC. Its translation: CAISEGQIAGYTF.